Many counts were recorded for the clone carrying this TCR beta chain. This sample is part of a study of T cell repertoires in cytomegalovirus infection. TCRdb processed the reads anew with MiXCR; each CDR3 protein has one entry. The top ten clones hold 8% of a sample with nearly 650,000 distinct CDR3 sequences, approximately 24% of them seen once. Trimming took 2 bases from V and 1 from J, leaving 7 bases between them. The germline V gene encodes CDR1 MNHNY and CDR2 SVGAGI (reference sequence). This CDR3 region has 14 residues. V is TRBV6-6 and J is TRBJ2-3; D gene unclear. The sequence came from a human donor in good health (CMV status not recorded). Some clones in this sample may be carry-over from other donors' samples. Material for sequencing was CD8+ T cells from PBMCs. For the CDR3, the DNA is TGTGCCAGCAGTTACCTGGCAGGCACAGATACGCAGTATTTT. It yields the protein CASSYLAGTDTQYF.